This passage covers 17 T cell receptor beta chains from one sample sequenced in a study of shared T cell receptors in the human thymus. Data came from immunoSEQ multiplex PCR; TCRdb stores just in-frame clones and leaves some out. The sample includes about 500,000 clones, more than 75% of them seen just once. This same sample was also taken into another study, of human thymus T cells.

Sequencing used thymocytes. The receptors come from a boy under two years old with a congenital heart defect.

This chain links TRBV10-3 with TRBJ2-5; TRBD2 aligns across 7 bases. Germline CDR1 and CDR2: ENHRY and SYGVKD. This CDR3 has 15 amino acids. With 3 bases clipped from V and 5 bases from J, the junction kept 9 bases outside the gene matches. The CDR3 loop reads CAISERGRAWETQYF. In DNA form, the CDR3 reads TGTGCCATCAGTGAAAGAGGGAGGGCCTGGGAGACCCAGTACTTC.

The chain has TRBV5-1 and TRBJ2-3; D remains ambiguous. Germline V gives CDR1 SGHRS, CDR2 YFSETQ. The CDR3 sequence is 18 residues long. V was clipped by 0 bases and J by 5 bases, with 22 bases between them. The CDR3 spells CASSLVQVGKIKQDTQYF. Written as DNA, the CDR3 is TGCGCCAGCAGCTTGGTGCAGGTCGGCAAGATAAAACAAGATACGCAGTATTTT.

Here the CDR3 reads CASSLWVPETSGLPYEQYF. CDR3 sequence (DNA): TGCGCCAGCAGCTTGTGGGTTCCGGAGACTAGCGGGCTTCCCTACGAGCAGTACTTC. The J gene is TRBJ2-7, the V gene TRBV5-1, with 10 bases that match TRBD2. The CDR3 runs 19 residues. Germline lookup yields CDR1 SGHRS and CDR2 YFSETQ. J was trimmed by 2 bases and V by 1 base; bases with no gene match: 15.

CDR3 nucleotides: TGTGCCAGCAGTGTACCCCGACTAGCGGGAGGGTACGATACGCAGTATTTT. Its protein is CASSVPRLAGGYDTQYF. The V call is TRBV25-1, the J call TRBJ2-3, with 14 bases lining up with TRBD2. The CDR3 sequence is 17 residues long. CDR1 and CDR2 (germline): MGHDK, SYGVNS. J was trimmed by 6 bases and V by 4 bases; bases with no gene match: 9.

The chain employs TRBV5-4 and TRBJ2-1; TRBD2 aligns across 11 bases. V trimming: 0 bases; J trimming: 15 bases; junction bases outside the gene matches: 2. Per germline, CDR1 SGHNT and CDR2 YYREEE (reference sequence). The CDR3 has 12 amino acids. Written as DNA, the CDR3 is TGTGCCAGCAGCTTGGCGACTAGCGGGACGTTCTTC. Its translation: CASSLATSGTFF.

This clone was detected once. Here the CDR3 reads CASSEKGEGEGLTDTQYF. The DNA of the CDR3 is TGTGCCAGCAGTGAAAAGGGGGAGGGGGAGGGCCTCACAGATACGCAGTATTTT. The chain recombines TRBV6-1 with TRBJ2-3; TRBD2 might be the D (7 bases). CDR1 MNHNS and CDR2 SASEGT come from the germline V gene. V was shortened by 2 bases and J by 2 bases, with 20 bases between the two germline ends. The CDR3 sequence is 18 residues long.

The chain links TRBV28 to TRBJ2-1; TRBD2 matches 8 bases. V lost 3 bases and J lost 9; bases outside the gene matches: 10. The CDR3 contains 15 residues. Germline loops: CDR1 MDHEN, CDR2 SYDVKM. CDR3 residues: CASSFQASGWSEQFF. CDR3 bases: TGTGCCAGCAGTTTTCAGGCTAGCGGGTGGTCTGAGCAGTTCTTC.

In this sample, this clone turned up a few times. The chain links TRBV7-9 to TRBJ2-1; 11 positions agree with TRBD2. Germline-derived CDR1 and CDR2 are SEHNR and FQNEAQ (reference sequence). V shed 4 bases and J 6 bases; nucleotides not matched to a gene: 5. This CDR3 region has 15 residues. The CDR3 nucleotides read TGTGCCAGCAGCTCCCGGACTAGCGGGCGCAATGAGCAGTTCTTC. It is translated as CASSSRTSGRNEQFF.

The chain carries TRBV5-4 and TRBJ1-1; perhaps TRBD1 as D (5 bases). Trimming removed 0 bases from V and 11 bases from J, with 11 bases in between. Germline CDR1 SGHNT, CDR2 YYREEE (reference sequence). The CDR3 covers 12 residues. This chain's CDR3 is CASSLAAGKAFF. CDR3 nucleotides: TGTGCCAGCAGCTTGGCCGCAGGGAAGGCTTTCTTT. Complete variable domain (other parts from reference TRBV5-4 and TRBJ1-1): ETGVTQSPTHLIKTRGQQVTLRCSSQSGHNTVSWYQQALGQGPQFIFQYYREEENGRGNFPPRFSGLQFPNYSSELNVNALELDDSALYLCASSLAAGKAFFGQGTRLTVV.

The chain is built from TRBV5-5 and TRBJ2-5, with 8 bases fitting TRBD1. CDR1 and CDR2 (germline): SGHKS, YYEKEE (reference sequence). Trimming at V came to 0 bases and at J to 4 bases, leaving 5 bases not matched to a gene. The length of the CDR3 is 15 residues. The CDR3 nucleotides are TGTGCCAGCAGCTTGGAACAGGGGGATCTAGAGACCCAGTACTTC. This codes for CASSLEQGDLETQYF.

This chain connects TRBV4-3 to TRBJ2-3; 9 bases align to TRBD1. The CDR3 has 15 residues. The ends lost 2 bases at V and 3 bases at J; junction bases unmatched: 3. Germline assignment: CDR1 LGHNA and CDR2 YSLEER. The CDR3 DNA sequence: TGCGCCAGCAGCCAACGGGACAGGGTGACAGATACGCAGTATTTT. Its protein product is CASSQRDRVTDTQYF.

This clone was observed a few times. The V gene is TRBV2, the J gene TRBJ2-3; 8 bases agree with TRBD2. Germline V gene lookup returns CDR1 SNHLY and CDR2 FYNNEI. The ends lost 7 bases at V and 4 bases at J; junction bases unmatched: 13. The CDR3 loop spans 16 amino acids. This CDR3 reads CASIGTSGRGSDTQYF. CDR3 DNA sequence: TGTGCCAGCATTGGTACTAGCGGCAGGGGCTCAGATACGCAGTATTTT.

This clone has only a few counts. The rearrangement joins TRBV2 to TRBJ2-7, with D uncertain. In germline, CDR1 is SNHLY, CDR2 FYNNEI. The CDR3 consists of 13 residues. V lost 8 bases, J lost 6 bases, and 17 bases lay in between. For the CDR3, the DNA is TGTGCCAGCGGGCCTGTGAGCAGTAGCGAGCAGTACTTC. Translating it yields CASGPVSSSEQYF.

The chain links TRBV18 to TRBJ2-7; 8 bases line up with TRBD2. The CDR3 has 16 amino acids. Looked up from germline, CDR1 is KGHSH and CDR2 is LQKENI. Trimming at V came to 6 bases and at J to 4 bases, leaving 14 bases not matched to a gene. The CDR3 nucleotides are TGTGCCAGCTCCCCCGAGTCGGGAGGGCCCGTTTACGAGCAGTACTTC. Its protein is CASSPESGGPVYEQYF.

The chain joins TRBV6-4 to TRBJ2-1; 14 nucleotides agree with TRBD2. CDR3 length: 16 amino acids. The trim removed 5 bases at V and 2 bases at J, leaving 2 bases unmatched. CDR1 and CDR2 from the germline V gene are MRHNA and SNTAGT. CDR3 DNA: TGTGCCAGCAGTCGACTAGCGGGAGGGCCCTACAATGAGCAGTTCTTC. Encoded protein: CASSRLAGGPYNEQFF.

This chain joins TRBV11-2 and TRBJ2-4, with 8 nucleotides matching TRBD2. Trimming took 6 bases from V and 0 from J; bases not matched to a gene: 10. This CDR3 is built from 17 residues. Germline-derived CDR1 and CDR2 are SGHAT and FQNNGV. Here the CDR3 reads CASSQAGDPLAKNIQYF. The DNA of the CDR3 is TGTGCCAGCAGTCAAGCGGGAGACCCTCTAGCCAAAAACATTCAGTACTTC.

V is TRBV29-1 and J is TRBJ2-7, with 9 bases that match TRBD2. The CDR3 sequence is 14 residues long. J gave up 4 bases and V 4 bases, and 8 bases lay outside the gene matches. Germline V gives CDR1 SQVTM, CDR2 ANQGSEA. CDR3 nucleotides: TGCAGCGTTGTGTCGAGCGGGAGGAAGTACGAGCAGTACTTC. The encoded protein is CSVVSSGRKYEQYF.